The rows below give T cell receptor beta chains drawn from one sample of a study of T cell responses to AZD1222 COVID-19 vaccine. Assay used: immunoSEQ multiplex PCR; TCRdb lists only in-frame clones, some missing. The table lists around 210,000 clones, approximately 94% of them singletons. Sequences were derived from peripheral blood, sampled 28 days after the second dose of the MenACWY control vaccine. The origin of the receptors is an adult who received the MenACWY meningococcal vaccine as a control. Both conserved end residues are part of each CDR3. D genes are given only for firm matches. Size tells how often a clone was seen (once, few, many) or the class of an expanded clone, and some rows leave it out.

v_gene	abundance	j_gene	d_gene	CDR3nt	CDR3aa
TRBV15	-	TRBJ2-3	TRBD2	TGTGCCACCAGCAGAGTTCTTAGCGGGGGGGCGGGCGATACGCAGTATTTT	CATSRVLSGGAGDTQYF
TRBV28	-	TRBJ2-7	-	TGTGCCAGCAGTACACAGGGGAGTGCGGGGGAGCAGTACTTC	CASSTQGSAGEQYF
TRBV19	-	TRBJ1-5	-	TGTGCCAGTAGTATAGTCAGGGGTGCCAATCAGCCCCAGCATTTT	CASSIVRGANQPQHF
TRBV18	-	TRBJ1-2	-	TGTGCCAGCTCACCGCAGGGGCCTGACTACACCTTC	CASSPQGPDYTF
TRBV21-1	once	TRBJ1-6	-	TGTGCCAGCAGCAAAAGGTGGACAGGGGATAATTCACCCCTCCACTTT	CASSKRWTGDNSPLHF
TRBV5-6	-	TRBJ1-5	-	TGTGCCAGCAGCTTCGGTGGGGGTGATCAGCCCCAGCATTTT	CASSFGGGDQPQHF
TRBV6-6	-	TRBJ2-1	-	TGTGCCAGCCGTCGAATCTCGGGAGCCTACAATGAGCAGTTCTTC	CASRRISGAYNEQFF
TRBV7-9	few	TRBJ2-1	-	TGTGCCTCGACCCGGAATGAGCAGTTCTTC	CASTRNEQFF
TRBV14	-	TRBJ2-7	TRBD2	TGTGCCAGCAGCCCACACCTGGGGGGGTCCTACGAGCAGTACTTC	CASSPHLGGSYEQYF
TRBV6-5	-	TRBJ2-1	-	TGTGCCAGCAGCCAGCCGGGTGAGCAGTTCTTC	CASSQPGEQFF
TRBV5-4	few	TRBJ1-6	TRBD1	TGTGCCAGCAGCCCCGGGACAGCAAATTCACCCCTCCACTTT	CASSPGTANSPLHF
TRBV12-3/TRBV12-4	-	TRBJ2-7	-	TGTGCCAGCACCGCTTTACTAGCTGGGGAGCAGTACTTC	CASTALLAGEQYF
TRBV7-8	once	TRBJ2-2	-	TGTGCCAGCAGCCGACAGGTTTCGAACACCGGGGAGCTGTTTTTT	CASSRQVSNTGELFF
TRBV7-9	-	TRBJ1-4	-	TGTGCCAGCAGCTTAGGGGCAGGTCCTGAAAAACTGTTTTTT	CASSLGAGPEKLFF
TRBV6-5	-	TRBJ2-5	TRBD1	TGTGCCAGCAGATCAGGGACAGGCCAAGAGACCCAGTACTTC	CASRSGTGQETQYF
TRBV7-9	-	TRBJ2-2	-	TGTGCCAGCAGCTCTACACATAACACCGGGGAGCTGTTTTTT	CASSSTHNTGELFF
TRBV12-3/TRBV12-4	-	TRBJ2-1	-	TGTGCCAGCAGTTTGGGACTCGACAATGAGCAGTTCTTC	CASSLGLDNEQFF
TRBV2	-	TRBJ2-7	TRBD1	TGTGCCAGCAAAGAGACAGGGAAAGGCGAGCAGTACTTC	CASKETGKGEQYF
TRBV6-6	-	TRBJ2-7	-	TGTGCCAGCTGGGGAGTCGGGGATACTTCCTACGAGCAGTACTTC	CASWGVGDTSYEQYF
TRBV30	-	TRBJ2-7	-	TGTGCCTGGAGTGTAGGCAGGGGCGAGCAGTACTTC	CAWSVGRGEQYF
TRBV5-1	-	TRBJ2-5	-	TGCGCCAGCAGCTTGGAGGGAAGAGGGTGGGAGACCCAGTACTTC	CASSLEGRGWETQYF
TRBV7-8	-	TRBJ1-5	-	TGTGCCAGCAGCTTAGACAGAGGCCCCAGTCAGCCCCAGCATTTT	CASSLDRGPSQPQHF
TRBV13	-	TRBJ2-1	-	TGTGCCAGCAGCCCTCTGGAATACAATGAGCAGTTCTTC	CASSPLEYNEQFF
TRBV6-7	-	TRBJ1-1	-	TGTGCCAGCAGTAGGGGTGGGAACACTGAAGCTTTCTTT	CASSRGGNTEAFF
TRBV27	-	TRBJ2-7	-	TGTGCCAGCAGTTTAGGGCAGGTACCCTACGAGCAGTACTTC	CASSLGQVPYEQYF
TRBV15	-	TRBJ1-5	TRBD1	TGTGCCACCAGCAGAGTTGGGACAGGCAATCAGCCCCAGCATTTT	CATSRVGTGNQPQHF
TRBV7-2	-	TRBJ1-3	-	TGTGCCAGCAGCTTAATGGACGTAAGCTCTGGAAACACCATATATTTT	CASSLMDVSSGNTIYF
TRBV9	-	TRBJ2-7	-	TGTGCCAGCAGCCCGGGTGGGGCCGAGCAGTACTTC	CASSPGGAEQYF
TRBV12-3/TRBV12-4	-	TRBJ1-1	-	TGTGCCAGCAGTTTAACCACTGAAGCTTTCTTT	CASSLTTEAFF
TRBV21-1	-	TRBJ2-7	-	TGTGCCAGCAGCCAGTCGACAGGGGATCTTATCGAGCAGTACTTC	CASSQSTGDLIEQYF
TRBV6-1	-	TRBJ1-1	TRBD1	TGTGCCAGCAGTGAACGACAGGGTCCCACTGAAGCTTTCTTT	CASSERQGPTEAFF
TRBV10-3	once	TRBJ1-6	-	TGTGCCACGAGCGTCGGACCAAATTCACCCCTCCACTTT	CATSVGPNSPLHF
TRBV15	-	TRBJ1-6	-	TGTGCCACCAGCAGAGATCGGGCGGGACCCACACCCCTCCACTTT	CATSRDRAGPTPLHF
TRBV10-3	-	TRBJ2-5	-	TGTGCCATCAGTGAGGACAGGAGCCAAGAAGAGACCCAGTACTTC	CAISEDRSQEETQYF
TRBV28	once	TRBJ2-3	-	TGTGCCAGCAGTTTCAGGGGTCGCACAGATACGCAGTATTTT	CASSFRGRTDTQYF
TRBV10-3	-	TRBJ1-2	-	TGTGCCATCAGTGAGTCGAGGAGAGGCAGTGGTTGCTACACCTTC	CAISESRRGSGCYTF
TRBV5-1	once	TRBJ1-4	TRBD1	TGCGCCAGCAGCTTGGGGGGACAGTCGTTTGCAACTAATGAAAAACTGTTTTTT	CASSLGGQSFATNEKLFF
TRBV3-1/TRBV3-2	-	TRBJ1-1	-	TGTGCCAGCAGCCATTCCGACAGACCGAACACTGAAGCTTTCTTT	CASSHSDRPNTEAFF
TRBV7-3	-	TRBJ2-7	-	TGTGCCAGCAGCATAGGGGGCGGGAAGTACGAGCAGTACTTC	CASSIGGGKYEQYF
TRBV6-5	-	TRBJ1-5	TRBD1	TGTGCCAGCAGTCCCGGACAGGGGGTCGTTCAGCCCCAGCATTTT	CASSPGQGVVQPQHF
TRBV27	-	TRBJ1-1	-	TGTGCCAGCAGTTTGGCGGGGGCGCGTACTGAAGCTTTCTTT	CASSLAGARTEAFF
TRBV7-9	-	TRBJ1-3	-	TGTGCCAGCAGCACCGGAGGAAACACCATATATTTT	CASSTGGNTIYF
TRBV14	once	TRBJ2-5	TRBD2	TGTGCCAGCAGCCAAGTCGGACCGGGGGGGCGGGAGACCCAGTACTTC	CASSQVGPGGRETQYF
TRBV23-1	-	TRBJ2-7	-	TGCGCCAGCAGTCAACGAGGAGGACATACCTACGAGCAGTACTTC	CASSQRGGHTYEQYF
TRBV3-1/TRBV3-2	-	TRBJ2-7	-	TGTGCCAGCAGCCCACGCCCCGGGGGAGCGCGCTCCTACGAGCAGTACTTC	CASSPRPGGARSYEQYF
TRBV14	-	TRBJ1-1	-	TGTGCCAGCAGCCCAATGGGGGCCTTGGGGACTGAAGCTTTCTTT	CASSPMGALGTEAFF
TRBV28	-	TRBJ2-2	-	TGTGCCAGCAACCCCGGGACGGCGAACACCGGGGAGCTGTTTTTT	CASNPGTANTGELFF
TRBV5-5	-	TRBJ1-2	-	TGTGCCAGCGGAAGAATTGGGGGGAGCTATGGCTACACCTTC	CASGRIGGSYGYTF
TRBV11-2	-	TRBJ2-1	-	TGTGCCAGCAGCTTAGACAGGAACAATGAGCAGTTCTTC	CASSLDRNNEQFF
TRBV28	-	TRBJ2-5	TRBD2	TGTGCCAGCAGTTCCCTTGGACTAGCGGGGGGCCTCGAGACCCAGTACTTC	CASSSLGLAGGLETQYF
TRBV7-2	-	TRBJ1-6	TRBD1	TGTGCCAGCACCTTGGACAGGGAAATTCGCCCCCTCCACTTT	CASTLDREIRPLHF
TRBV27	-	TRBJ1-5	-	TGTGCCAGCAGTTTATGGGGTCTCGGCCAGCCCCAGCATTTT	CASSLWGLGQPQHF
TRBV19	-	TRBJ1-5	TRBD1	TGTGCCAGTAGTATCCTAAGGGGGCAGGGCGACGCCAATCAGCCCCAGCATTTT	CASSILRGQGDANQPQHF
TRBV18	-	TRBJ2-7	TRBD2	TGTGCCAGCTCACCACCTAGCGGGATCAACGAGCAGTACTTC	CASSPPSGINEQYF
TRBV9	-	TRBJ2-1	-	TGTGCCAGCAGCGTCGGAGCGGGGACAGAGCAGTTCTTC	CASSVGAGTEQFF
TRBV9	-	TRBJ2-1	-	TGTGCCAGCAGCGAGGGGACGGAGCAGTTCTTC	CASSEGTEQFF
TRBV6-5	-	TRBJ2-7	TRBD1	TGTGCCAGCAAGGGACAGGGGGCCTCCTACGAGCAGTACTTC	CASKGQGASYEQYF
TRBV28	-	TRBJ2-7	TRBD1	TGTGCCAGCAGATTGGACAGGGGGTCCATCTACGAGCAGTACTTC	CASRLDRGSIYEQYF
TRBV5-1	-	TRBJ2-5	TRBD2	TGCGCCAGCAGACCTACTAGCGGTAGCCAAGAGACCCAGTACTTC	CASRPTSGSQETQYF